This T cell receptor (beta chain) was identified during a study of T cell repertoires in cytomegalovirus infection. At the level of the study: Matching HLA type, along with CMV infection, was indicated by public TCR beta signatures.

TCRdb redid the calling of the reads with MiXCR, one entry per CDR3 protein. The repertoire holds roughly 240,000 distinct CDR3 sequences, 6.5% seen once, with 6.5% in the top ten. General study results and limits: HLA-C-restricted CMV clonotypes gave the most frequent clonotype in two of eight donors. Cumulated frequencies of public TCR beta families served to identify carriers of CMV plus the relevant HLA.

The length of the CDR3 is 14 residues. With V trimmed by 6 bases and J by 7 bases, 7 bases remained unmatched. CDR1 and CDR2 (germline): ENHRY, SYGVKD. On this clonotype itself: The antigen is unknown.

The source of this sequence is a human donor in good health (CMV status not recorded). Some clones in this sample may be carry-over from other donors' samples. Specimen: PBMCs. The rearrangement links TRBV10-3 to TRBJ2-1; TRBD2 matches 9 bases. This chain's CDR3 is CAISLAGGRNEQFF. The CDR3 DNA reads as TGTGCCATCAGCCTCGCGGGGGGGAGAAATGAGCAGTTCTTC.